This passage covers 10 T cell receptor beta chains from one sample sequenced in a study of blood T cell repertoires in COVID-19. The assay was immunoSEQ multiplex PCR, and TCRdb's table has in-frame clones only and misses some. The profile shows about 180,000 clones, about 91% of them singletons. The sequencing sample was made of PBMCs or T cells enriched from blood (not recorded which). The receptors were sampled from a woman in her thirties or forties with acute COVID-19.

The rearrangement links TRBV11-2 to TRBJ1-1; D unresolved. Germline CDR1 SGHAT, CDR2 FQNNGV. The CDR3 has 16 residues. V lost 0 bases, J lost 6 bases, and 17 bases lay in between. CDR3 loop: CASSLDPQTLVPEAFF. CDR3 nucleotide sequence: TGTGCCAGCAGCTTAGATCCGCAGACTTTGGTCCCTGAAGCTTTCTTT.

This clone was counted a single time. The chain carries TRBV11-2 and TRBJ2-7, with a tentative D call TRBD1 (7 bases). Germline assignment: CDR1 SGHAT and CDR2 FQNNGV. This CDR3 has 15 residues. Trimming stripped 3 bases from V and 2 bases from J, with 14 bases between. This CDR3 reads CASSFGAGGTYEQYF. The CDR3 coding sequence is TGTGCCAGCAGCTTCGGGGCAGGGGGGACCTACGAGCAGTACTTC.

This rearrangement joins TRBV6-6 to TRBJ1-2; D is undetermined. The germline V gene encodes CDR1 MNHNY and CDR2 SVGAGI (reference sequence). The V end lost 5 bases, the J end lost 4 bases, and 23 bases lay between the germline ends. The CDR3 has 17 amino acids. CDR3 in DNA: TGTGCCAGCAGTCCCTTAGCCCTTCTCCGGGAGGCCTATGGCTACACCTTC. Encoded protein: CASSPLALLREAYGYTF.

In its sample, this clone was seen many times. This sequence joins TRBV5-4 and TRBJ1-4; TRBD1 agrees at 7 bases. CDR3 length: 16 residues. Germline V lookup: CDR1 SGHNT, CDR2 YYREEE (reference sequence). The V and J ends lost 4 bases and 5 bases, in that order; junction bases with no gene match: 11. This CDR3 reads CASSLDRPTANEKLFF. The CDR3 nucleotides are TGTGCCAGCAGCCTGGACAGGCCTACCGCAAATGAAAAACTGTTTTTT.

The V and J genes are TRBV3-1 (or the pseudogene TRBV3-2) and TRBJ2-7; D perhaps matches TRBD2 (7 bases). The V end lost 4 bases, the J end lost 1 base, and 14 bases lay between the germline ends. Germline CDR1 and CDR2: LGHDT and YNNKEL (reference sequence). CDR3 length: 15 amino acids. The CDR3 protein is CASSRRGADSYEQYF. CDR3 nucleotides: TGTGCCAGCAGCCGCCGGGGGGCTGATTCCTACGAGCAGTACTTC.

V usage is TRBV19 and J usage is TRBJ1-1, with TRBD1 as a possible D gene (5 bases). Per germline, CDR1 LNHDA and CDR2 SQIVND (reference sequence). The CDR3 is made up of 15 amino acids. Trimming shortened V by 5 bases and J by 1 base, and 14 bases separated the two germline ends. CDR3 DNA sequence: TGTGCCAGTAGTCCTCGGGGGGACCGGAACACTGAAGCTTTCTTT. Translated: CASSPRGDRNTEAFF.

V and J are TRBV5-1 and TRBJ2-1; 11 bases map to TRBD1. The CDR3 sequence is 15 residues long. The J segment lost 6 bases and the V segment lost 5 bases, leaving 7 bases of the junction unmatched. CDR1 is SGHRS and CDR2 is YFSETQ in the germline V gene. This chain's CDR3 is CASSNGGTGGNEQFF. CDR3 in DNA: TGCGCCAGCAGTAACGGAGGGACAGGGGGCAATGAGCAGTTCTTC.

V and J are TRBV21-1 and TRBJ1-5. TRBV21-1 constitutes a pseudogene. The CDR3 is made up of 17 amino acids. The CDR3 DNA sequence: TGTGCCAGCAGCAAAGGCGGGCAGGAGTATAGCAATCAGCCCCAGCATTTT. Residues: CASSKGGQEYSNQPQHF.

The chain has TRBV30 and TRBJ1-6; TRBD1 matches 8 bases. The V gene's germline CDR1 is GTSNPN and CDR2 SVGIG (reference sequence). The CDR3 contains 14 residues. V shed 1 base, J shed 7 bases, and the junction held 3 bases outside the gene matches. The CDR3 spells CAWSEDRENSPLHF. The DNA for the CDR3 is TGTGCCTGGAGTGAGGACAGGGAGAATTCACCCCTCCACTTT.

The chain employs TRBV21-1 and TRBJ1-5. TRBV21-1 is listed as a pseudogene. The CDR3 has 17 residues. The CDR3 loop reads CASTQGRGARANQPQHF. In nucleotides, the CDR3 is TGTGCCAGCACCCAGGGCCGGGGGGCCAGAGCCAATCAGCCCCAGCATTTT.